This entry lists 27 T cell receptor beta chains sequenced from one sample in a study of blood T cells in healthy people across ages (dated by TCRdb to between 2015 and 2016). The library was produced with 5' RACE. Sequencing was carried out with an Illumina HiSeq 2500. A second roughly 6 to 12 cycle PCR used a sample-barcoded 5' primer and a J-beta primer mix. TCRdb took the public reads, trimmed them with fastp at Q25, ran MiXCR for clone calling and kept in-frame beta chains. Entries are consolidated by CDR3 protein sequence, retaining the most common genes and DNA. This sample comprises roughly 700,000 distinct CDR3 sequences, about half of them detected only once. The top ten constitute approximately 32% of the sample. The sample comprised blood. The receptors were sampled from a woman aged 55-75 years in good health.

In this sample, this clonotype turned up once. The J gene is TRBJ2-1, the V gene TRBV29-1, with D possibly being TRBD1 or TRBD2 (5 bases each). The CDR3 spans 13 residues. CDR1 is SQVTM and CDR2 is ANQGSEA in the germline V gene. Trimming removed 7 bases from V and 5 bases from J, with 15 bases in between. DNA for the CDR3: TGCAGCGCTGGGGGATGGGAGCACAATGAGCAGTTCTTC. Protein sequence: CSAGGWEHNEQFF.

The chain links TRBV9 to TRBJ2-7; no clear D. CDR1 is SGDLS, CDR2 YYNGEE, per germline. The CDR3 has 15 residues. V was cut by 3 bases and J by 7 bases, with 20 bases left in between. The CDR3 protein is CASSADLSSYNEQYF. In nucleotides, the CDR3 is TGTGCCAGCAGCGCGGACCTAAGCTCCTACAATGAGCAGTACTTC.

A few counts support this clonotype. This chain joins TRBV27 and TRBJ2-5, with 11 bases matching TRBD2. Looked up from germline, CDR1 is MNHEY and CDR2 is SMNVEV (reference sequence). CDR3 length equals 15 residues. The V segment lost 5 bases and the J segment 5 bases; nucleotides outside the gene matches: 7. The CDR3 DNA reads TGTGCCAGCAGTCGCGGGACTAGCGGCGTGGAGACCCAGTACTTC. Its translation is CASSRGTSGVETQYF.

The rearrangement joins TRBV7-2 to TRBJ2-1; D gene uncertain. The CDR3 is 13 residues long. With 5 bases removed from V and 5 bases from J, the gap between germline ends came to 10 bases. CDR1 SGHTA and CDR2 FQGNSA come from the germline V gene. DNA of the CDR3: TGTGCCAGCAGCACATGGGTGGACAATGAGCAGTTCTTC. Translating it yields CASSTWVDNEQFF.

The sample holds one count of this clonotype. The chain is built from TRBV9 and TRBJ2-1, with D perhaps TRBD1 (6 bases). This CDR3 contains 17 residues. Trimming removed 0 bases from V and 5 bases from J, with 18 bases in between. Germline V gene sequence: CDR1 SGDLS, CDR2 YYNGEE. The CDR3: CASSVDPQGYGNNEQFF. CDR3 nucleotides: TGTGCCAGCAGCGTAGATCCCCAGGGGTACGGGAACAATGAGCAGTTCTTC.

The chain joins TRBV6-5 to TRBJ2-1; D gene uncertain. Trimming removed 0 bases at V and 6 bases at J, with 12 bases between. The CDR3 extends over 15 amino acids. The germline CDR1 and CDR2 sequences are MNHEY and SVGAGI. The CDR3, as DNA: TGTGCCAGCAGTTACTCGTTTACCCCCGTCAATGAGCAGTTCTTC. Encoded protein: CASSYSFTPVNEQFF.

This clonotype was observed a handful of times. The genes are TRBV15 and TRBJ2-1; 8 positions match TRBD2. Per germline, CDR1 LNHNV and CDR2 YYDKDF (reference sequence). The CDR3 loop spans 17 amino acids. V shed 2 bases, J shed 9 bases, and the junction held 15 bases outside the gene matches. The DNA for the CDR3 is TGTGCCACCAGCAGATCCCCTAGCGGGTTCCGCCAGGGTGAGCAGTTCTTC. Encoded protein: CATSRSPSGFRQGEQFF.

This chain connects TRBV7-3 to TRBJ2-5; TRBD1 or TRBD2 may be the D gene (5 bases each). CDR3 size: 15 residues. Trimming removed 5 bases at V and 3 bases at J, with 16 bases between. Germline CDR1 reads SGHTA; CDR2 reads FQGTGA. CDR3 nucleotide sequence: TGTGCCAGCAGCATCTCGGGACGACCGGAAGAGACCCAGTACTTC. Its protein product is CASSISGRPEETQYF.

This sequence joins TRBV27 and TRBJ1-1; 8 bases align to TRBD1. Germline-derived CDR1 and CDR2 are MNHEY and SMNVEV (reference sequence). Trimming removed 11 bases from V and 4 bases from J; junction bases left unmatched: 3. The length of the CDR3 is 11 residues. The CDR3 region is CARDRGTEAFF. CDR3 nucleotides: TGTGCCCGCGACAGGGGCACTGAAGCTTTCTTT.

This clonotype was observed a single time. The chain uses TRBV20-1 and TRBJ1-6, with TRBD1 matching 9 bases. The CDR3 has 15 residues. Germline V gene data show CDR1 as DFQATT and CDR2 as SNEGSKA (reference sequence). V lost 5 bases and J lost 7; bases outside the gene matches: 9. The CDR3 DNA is TGCAGTGCTGGGACAGGGTTATTTAGGAATTCACCCCTCCACTTT. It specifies CSAGTGLFRNSPLHF.

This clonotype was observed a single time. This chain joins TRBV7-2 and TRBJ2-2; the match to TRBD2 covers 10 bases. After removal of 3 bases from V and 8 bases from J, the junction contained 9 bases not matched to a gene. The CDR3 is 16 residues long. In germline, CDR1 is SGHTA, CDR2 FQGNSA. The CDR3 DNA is TGTGCCAGCAGCTTCTCATCTAGCGGGAGTTCAGGGGAGCTGTTTTTT. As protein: CASSFSSSGSSGELFF.

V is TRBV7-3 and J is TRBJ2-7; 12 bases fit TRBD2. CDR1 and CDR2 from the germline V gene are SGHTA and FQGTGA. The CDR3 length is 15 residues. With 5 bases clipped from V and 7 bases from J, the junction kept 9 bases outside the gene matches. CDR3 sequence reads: CASSPRLAGVEEQYF. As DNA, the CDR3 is TGTGCCAGCAGCCCCCGACTAGCGGGAGTGGAAGAGCAGTACTTC.

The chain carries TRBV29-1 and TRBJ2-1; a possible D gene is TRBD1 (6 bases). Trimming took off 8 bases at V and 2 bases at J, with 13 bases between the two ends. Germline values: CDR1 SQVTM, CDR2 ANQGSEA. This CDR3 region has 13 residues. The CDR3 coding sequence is TGCAGCATTGGTGGGGGCGCCTACAATGAGCAGTTCTTC. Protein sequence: CSIGGGAYNEQFF.

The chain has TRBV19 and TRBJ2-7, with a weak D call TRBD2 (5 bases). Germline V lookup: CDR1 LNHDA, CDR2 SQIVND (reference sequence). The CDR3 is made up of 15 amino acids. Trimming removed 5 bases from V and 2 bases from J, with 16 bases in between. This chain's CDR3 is CASSLSPGKTYEQYF. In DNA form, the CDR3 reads TGTGCCAGTAGTCTCAGTCCGGGGAAAACCTACGAGCAGTACTTC. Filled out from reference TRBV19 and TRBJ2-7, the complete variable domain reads DGGITQSPKYLFRKEGQNVTLSCEQNLNHDAMYWYRQDPGQGLRLIYYSQIVNDFQKGDIAEGYSVSREKKESFPLTVTSAQKNPTAFYLCASSLSPGKTYEQYFGPGTRLTVT.

CDR3 sequence (DNA): TGTGCCAGCAGTGAAGCCGCAGGACTCCGCTATGGCTACACCTTC. This gives the protein CASSEAAGLRYGYTF. The chain has TRBV6-1 and TRBJ1-2; D unresolved. CDR1 is MNHNS, CDR2 SASEGT, per germline. V lost 0 bases and J lost 4, with 12 bases in between. The CDR3 is 15 amino acids.

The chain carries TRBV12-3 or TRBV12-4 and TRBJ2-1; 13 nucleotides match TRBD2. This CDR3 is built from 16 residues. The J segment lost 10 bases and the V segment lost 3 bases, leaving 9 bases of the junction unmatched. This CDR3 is CASSFRGLAGAREQFF. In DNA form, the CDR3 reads TGTGCCAGCAGTTTCCGAGGACTAGCGGGAGCGAGGGAGCAGTTCTTC.

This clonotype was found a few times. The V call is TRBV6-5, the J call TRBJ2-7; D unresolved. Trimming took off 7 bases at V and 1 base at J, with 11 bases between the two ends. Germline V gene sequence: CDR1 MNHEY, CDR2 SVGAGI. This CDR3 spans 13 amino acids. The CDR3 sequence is CASKDPRSYEQYF. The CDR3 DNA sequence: TGTGCCAGCAAGGATCCGAGGTCCTACGAGCAGTACTTC.

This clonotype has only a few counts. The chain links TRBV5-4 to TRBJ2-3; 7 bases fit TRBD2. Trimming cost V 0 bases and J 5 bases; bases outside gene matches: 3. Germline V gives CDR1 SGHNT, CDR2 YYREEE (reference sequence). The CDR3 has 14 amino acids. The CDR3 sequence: CASSLGTRGDTQYF. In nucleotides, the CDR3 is TGTGCCAGCAGCTTGGGGACTAGGGGAGATACGCAGTATTTT.

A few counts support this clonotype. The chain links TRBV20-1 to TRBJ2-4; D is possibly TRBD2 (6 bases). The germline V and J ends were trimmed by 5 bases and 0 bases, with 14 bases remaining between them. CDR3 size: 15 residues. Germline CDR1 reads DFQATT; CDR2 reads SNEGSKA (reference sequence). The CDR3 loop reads CSAELGGLAKNIQYF. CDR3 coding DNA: TGCAGTGCTGAATTGGGGGGTCTAGCCAAAAACATTCAGTACTTC.

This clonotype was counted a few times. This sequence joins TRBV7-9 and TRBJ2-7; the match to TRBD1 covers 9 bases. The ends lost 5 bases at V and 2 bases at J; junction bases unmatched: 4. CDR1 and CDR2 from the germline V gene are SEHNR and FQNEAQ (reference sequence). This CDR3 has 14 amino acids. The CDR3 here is CASSHRGRPYEQYF. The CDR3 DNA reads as TGTGCCAGCAGCCACAGGGGGCGCCCCTACGAGCAGTACTTC.

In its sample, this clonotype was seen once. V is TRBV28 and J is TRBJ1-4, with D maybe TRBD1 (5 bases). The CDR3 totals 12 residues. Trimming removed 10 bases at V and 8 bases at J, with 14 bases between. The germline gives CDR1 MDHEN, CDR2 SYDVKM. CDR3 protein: CATRARAEKLFF. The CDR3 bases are TGTGCCACACGAGCCAGGGCCGAAAAACTGTTTTTT.

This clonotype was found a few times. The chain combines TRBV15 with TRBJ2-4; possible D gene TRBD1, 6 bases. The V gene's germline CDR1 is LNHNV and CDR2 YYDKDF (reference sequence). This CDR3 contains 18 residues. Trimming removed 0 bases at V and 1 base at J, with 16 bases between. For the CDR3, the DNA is TGTGCCACCAGCAGAGACCGGGACACGGATTCCGCCAAAAACATTCAGTACTTC. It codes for CATSRDRDTDSAKNIQYF.

The chain's CDR3 is CASSFRSSPYNEQFF. The CDR3 nucleotides read TGTGCCAGCAGCTTTAGGTCTAGCCCCTACAATGAGCAGTTCTTC. The chain employs TRBV7-3 and TRBJ2-1; possibly TRBD2 for D (5 bases). CDR1 and CDR2 from the germline V gene are SGHTA and FQGTGA. V was pared by 3 bases and J by 2 bases, with 11 bases between. The CDR3 is 15 amino acids.

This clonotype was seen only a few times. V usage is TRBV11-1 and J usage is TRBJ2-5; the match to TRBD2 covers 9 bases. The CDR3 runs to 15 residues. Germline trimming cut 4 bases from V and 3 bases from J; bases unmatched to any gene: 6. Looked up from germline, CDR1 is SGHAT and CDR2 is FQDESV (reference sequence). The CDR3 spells CASSSAGGPEETQYF. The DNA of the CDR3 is TGTGCCAGCAGCTCAGCGGGAGGCCCTGAAGAGACCCAGTACTTC.

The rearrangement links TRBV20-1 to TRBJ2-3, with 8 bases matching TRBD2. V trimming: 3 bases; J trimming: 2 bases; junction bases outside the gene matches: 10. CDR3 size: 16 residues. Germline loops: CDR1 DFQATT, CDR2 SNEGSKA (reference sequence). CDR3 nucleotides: TGCAGTGCTAGGGGCGAAGCGGGAGAGCTCACAGATACGCAGTATTTT. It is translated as CSARGEAGELTDTQYF.

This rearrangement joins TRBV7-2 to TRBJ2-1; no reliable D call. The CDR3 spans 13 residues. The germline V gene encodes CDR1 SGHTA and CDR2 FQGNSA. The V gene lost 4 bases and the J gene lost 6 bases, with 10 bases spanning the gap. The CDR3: CASSYEPGNEQFF. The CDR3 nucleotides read TGTGCCAGCAGCTATGAACCGGGCAATGAGCAGTTCTTC. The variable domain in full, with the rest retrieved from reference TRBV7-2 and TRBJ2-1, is GAGVSQSPSNKVTEKGKDVELRCDPISGHTALYWYRQSLGQGLEFLIYFQGNSAPDKSGLPSDRFSAERTGGSVSTLTIQRTQQEDSAVYLCASSYEPGNEQFFGPGTRLTVL.

Written as DNA, the CDR3 is TGTGCCAGCAGCCAACCGGACAGGGGTGGCGGCGAGCAGTTCTTC. Amino acid sequence: CASSQPDRGGGEQFF. The V call is TRBV3-1, the J call TRBJ2-1; TRBD1 matches at 9 bases. Germline lookup yields CDR1 LGHDT and CDR2 YNNKEL (reference sequence). This CDR3 comprises 15 residues. The V segment lost 2 bases and the J segment 10 bases; nucleotides outside the gene matches: 9.